This T cell receptor beta chain stems from a study of blood T cell repertoires in COVID-19. The overall study: There were acute and convalescent COVID-19 samples, and they came from the United States, Italy and Spain. Sources were T cells, B-cell-depleted T cells, or PBMCs; the material itself was cDNA or gDNA.

The CDR3 runs to 14 residues. The V and J ends lost 2 bases and 6 bases respectively, with 10 bases between them. The germline CDR1 and CDR2 sequences are MRHNA and SNTAGT. In the authors' workflow: For nucleated cells, counts were estimated from reference gene primer amplification. Measured with immunoSEQ multiplex PCR; TCRdb has only the in-frame clones, and not every one. That table furnishes V, J and clone size, whereas the DNA furnished D and trimming. The sample contains about 110,000 clones, around 76% of which appear only once. The sequence came from a woman in her 70s with acute or convalescent COVID-19. The sequencing input was peripheral blood. V is TRBV6-4 and J is TRBJ2-2; D perhaps matches TRBD1 (7 bases). The CDR3 coding sequence is TGTGCCAGCAGTGACCCAGGGGGGTCCGGGGAGCTGTTTTTT. Its translation is CASSDPGGSGELFF.